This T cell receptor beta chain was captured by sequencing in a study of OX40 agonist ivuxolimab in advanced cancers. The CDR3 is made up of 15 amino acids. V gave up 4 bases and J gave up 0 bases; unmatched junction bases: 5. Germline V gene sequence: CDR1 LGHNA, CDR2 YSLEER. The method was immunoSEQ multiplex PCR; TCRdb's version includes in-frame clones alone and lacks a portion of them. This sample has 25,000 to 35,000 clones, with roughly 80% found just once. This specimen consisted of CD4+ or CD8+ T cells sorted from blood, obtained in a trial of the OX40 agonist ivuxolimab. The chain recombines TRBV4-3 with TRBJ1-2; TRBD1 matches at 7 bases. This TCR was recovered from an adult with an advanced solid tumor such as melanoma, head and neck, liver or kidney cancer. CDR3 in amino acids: CASSLGTDPNYGYTF. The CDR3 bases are TGCGCCAGCAGCCTAGGGACAGATCCTAACTATGGCTACACCTTC.